The 14 T cell receptor beta chains below come from one sample, sequenced in a study of blood T cell repertoires in COVID-19 (TCRdb year 2020). Libraries were built with the immunoSEQ multiplex PCR assay. In its TCRdb copy, this immuneACCESS table keeps in-frame sequences only and misses some clones. Where compared with another copy, unresolved V genes explain less than half of these, and the others have no known cause. The sample data list 110,000 or so clones, and 85% of these were observed just once. Approximately 3.6% of the sample rests with the top ten. Sequencing was carried out using peripheral blood. All receptors come from a middle-aged man with acute or convalescent COVID-19.

The CDR3 sequence: CASSRRQGRTSTEAFF. The CDR3 nucleotides read TGTGCCAGCAGCCGTCGACAGGGAAGGACCTCCACTGAAGCTTTCTTT. J is TRBJ1-1 and V is TRBV21-1; TRBD1 is the table's D call, not checked against the DNA. TRBV21-1 is a recognized pseudogene. The CDR3 has 16 amino acids.

The rearrangement links TRBV2 to TRBJ2-7, with TRBD1 identical over 9 bases. Unmatched junction bases numbered 10, after V lost 5 bases and J lost 5 bases. Germline V gene sequence: CDR1 SNHLY, CDR2 FYNNEI. CDR3 length: 15 amino acids. The CDR3 sequence is CASSPTGTGLNEQYF. Here the CDR3 DNA reads TGTGCCAGCAGTCCAACCGGGACAGGGCTCAACGAGCAGTACTTC.

The chain is built from TRBV10-3 and TRBJ2-3; no clear D gene. Germline-derived CDR1 and CDR2 are ENHRY and SYGVKD. Trimming shortened V by 2 bases and J by 0 bases, and 12 bases separated the two germline ends. This CDR3 contains 16 residues. Here the CDR3 reads CAISEEEFLSTDTQYF. CDR3 DNA sequence: TGTGCCATCAGTGAGGAGGAGTTCCTTAGCACAGATACGCAGTATTTT.

The V and J genes are TRBV7-2 and TRBJ2-3; 9 nucleotides match TRBD1. Germline V CDR1 and CDR2: SGHTA, FQGNSA. V lost 10 bases, J lost 7 bases, and 12 bases stayed unmatched. The CDR3 covers 14 residues. The CDR3 DNA reads as TGTGCCATTCCCAAACAGGGGGCTACCTATACGCAGTATTTT. This codes for CAIPKQGATYTQYF.

This clone has just one count. The rearrangement joins TRBV25-1 to TRBJ2-7; a weak D match, TRBD2 (6 bases). Between the trimmed V and J ends, which lost 4 bases and 1 base, there was a span of 17 bases. The CDR3 loop spans 16 amino acids. Germline-derived CDR1 and CDR2 are MGHDK and SYGVNS. Written as DNA, the CDR3 is TGTGCCAGCAGTGGGGGGACTCGTTTGGAGTCCTACGAGCAGTACTTC. It encodes CASSGGTRLESYEQYF.

This clone was picked up one time. This chain links TRBV30 with TRBJ2-2; 8 bases fit TRBD2. This CDR3 region has 14 residues. Germline-derived CDR1 and CDR2 are GTSNPN and SVGIG (reference sequence). The V gene end was trimmed by 4 bases and the J gene end by 6 bases; junction bases not matched to a gene: 7. CDR3 sequence (DNA): TGTGCCTGGATCTCGGGGGGGCTGGCCGGGGAGCTGTTTTTT. It is translated as CAWISGGLAGELFF. The entire variable domain, with the rest obtained from reference TRBV30 and TRBJ2-2, is as follows: SQTIHQWPATLVQPVGSPLSLECTVEGTSNPNLYWYRQAAGRGLQLLFYSVGIGQISSEVPQNLSASRPQDRQFILSSKKLLLSDSGFYLCAWISGGLAGELFFGEGSRLTVL.

The J gene is TRBJ2-5, the V gene TRBV2; maybe TRBD2 (5 bases). Germline CDR1 is SNHLY and CDR2 is FYNNEI. The V end lost 5 bases, the J end lost 1 base, and 11 bases lay between the germline ends. The CDR3 runs to 14 residues. The CDR3 DNA sequence: TGTGCCAGCAGTCAACGGACTCTCCAAGAGACCCAGTACTTC. It is translated as CASSQRTLQETQYF.

The rearrangement links TRBV7-9 to TRBJ1-2; a weak D match, TRBD1 (6 bases). Per the germline V gene, CDR1 is SEHNR and CDR2 is FQNEAQ (reference sequence). V lost 5 bases and J 9 bases, leaving 10 bases between the germline ends. The CDR3 totals 11 residues. The CDR3 reads CASSRDTRYTF. The CDR3 region has the DNA TGTGCCAGCAGCCGGGACACCCGCTACACCTTC.

This clone occurred a few times. J is TRBJ1-5 and V is TRBV19; D gene ambiguous. Germline CDR1 and CDR2: LNHDA and SQIVND (reference sequence). V was pared by 5 bases and J by 0 bases, with 11 bases between. The CDR3 is 15 residues long. CDR3: CASSLYMYSNQPQHF. Here the CDR3 DNA reads TGTGCCAGTAGTTTATACATGTATAGCAATCAGCCCCAGCATTTT.

The J gene is TRBJ2-5, the V gene TRBV6-2 or TRBV6-3, with 8 bases that match TRBD2. After removal of 0 bases from V and 2 bases from J, the junction contained 14 bases not matched to a gene. The CDR3 length is 19 residues. CDR1 MNHEY and CDR2 SVGEGT come from the germline V gene. This CDR3 is CASSYSYVEERGPQETQYF. The CDR3 DNA sequence: TGTGCCAGCAGTTACTCTTATGTCGAGGAGCGGGGGCCACAAGAGACCCAGTACTTC.

This chain uses TRBV25-1 with TRBJ2-7; TRBD1 aligns across 9 bases. From germline, CDR1 is MGHDK and CDR2 SYGVNS. Trimming cost V 0 bases and J 7 bases; bases outside gene matches: 10. The length of the CDR3 is 16 residues. The CDR3 bases are TGTGCCAGCAGTGAATATTGGGGACAGGGCACAGGGGAGCAGTACTTC. This gives the protein CASSEYWGQGTGEQYF.

This chain's CDR3 is CASSPTTPVEAFF. As DNA, the CDR3 is TGTGCCAGCTCACCAACAACGCCTGTTGAAGCTTTCTTT. The J gene is TRBJ1-1, the V gene TRBV18; D gene unclear. CDR1 KGHSH and CDR2 LQKENI come from the germline V gene. V lost 2 bases and J lost 7, with 11 bases in between. CDR3 length: 13 amino acids.

V and J are TRBV10-3 and TRBJ1-2; D unclear. Germline V gene lookup returns CDR1 ENHRY and CDR2 SYGVKD. Trimming shortened V by 6 bases and J by 5 bases, and 13 bases separated the two germline ends. The CDR3 extends over 13 amino acids. The chain's CDR3 is CAIRTDLRYGYTF. CDR3 coding DNA: TGTGCCATCAGGACCGACTTAAGATATGGCTACACCTTC.

The rearrangement links TRBV5-5 to TRBJ1-2, with D tentatively TRBD1 (5 bases). Trimming pared 2 bases from V and 3 bases from J, leaving 11 bases between. The CDR3 loop spans 14 amino acids. The germline CDR1 and CDR2 sequences are SGHKS and YYEKEE (reference sequence). CDR3: CASSLQQVDYGYTF. The CDR3 coding sequence is TGTGCCAGCAGCTTACAACAGGTCGACTATGGCTACACCTTC.